What follows are 8 T cell receptor beta chains derived from one specimen sequenced in a study of T cells in Graves' hyperthyroidism and ophthalmopathy (dated 2019 in TCRdb). The protocol used for the library was multiplex PCR. The instrument was an Illumina HiSeq 2000. The TCR beta CDR3 regions were amplified from the RNA transcripts. The TCR CDR3 was subjected to a first round of RT-PCR using the HTBI primer set and the Qiagen OneStep RT-PCR kit. TCRdb itself trimmed the public reads at Q25 with fastp, ran MiXCR and retained productive beta chains. Rows are combined by CDR3 protein, so each entry shows the most common genes and DNA. The sample records about 610,000 distinct CDR3 sequences, about 14% of which are singletons. The top ten constitute about 3.9% of the sample. Sequenced input: blood. The source of these receptors is a woman aged 40-49 years with Graves' ophthalmopathy.

This clonotype has ten or more counts. This chain connects TRBV2 to TRBJ1-1; D may be TRBD1 (6 bases). CDR1 is SNHLY, CDR2 FYNNEI, per germline. The CDR3 runs 14 residues. The ends were cut back, 1 base at V and 1 base at J, with 7 bases in the middle. CDR3 in DNA: TGTGCCAGCAGTGAAGACAGGGAGAACACTGAAGCTTTCTTT. Amino acid sequence: CASSEDRENTEAFF.

This clonotype was counted ten times or more. The rearrangement uses TRBV7-2 and TRBJ2-5; 10 positions match TRBD2. Germline V CDR1 and CDR2: SGHTA, FQGNSA. V lost 2 bases to trimming and J lost 0 bases; unmatched junction nucleotides: 6. CDR3 size: 17 residues. The chain's CDR3 is CASSLLPSGSYQETQYF. CDR3 bases: TGTGCCAGCAGCTTACTTCCTAGCGGGAGCTACCAAGAGACCCAGTACTTC.

The V and J genes are TRBV11-2 and TRBJ1-3; TRBD1 matches 10 bases. CDR1 is SGHAT and CDR2 is FQNNGV in the germline V gene. This CDR3 has 18 residues. Trimming at V came to 1 base and at J to 4 bases, leaving 10 bases not matched to a gene. The CDR3 DNA reads as TGTGCCAGCAGCTTAGGTGGGGGACAGGGGTCCTTCGGAAACACCATATATTTT. It yields the protein CASSLGGGQGSFGNTIYF.

The chain carries TRBV25-1 and TRBJ2-1; D may correspond to TRBD1 or TRBD2 (6 bases each). V lost 1 base, J lost 6 bases, and 10 bases lay in between. Germline V gives CDR1 MGHDK, CDR2 SYGVNS. CDR3 length: 14 amino acids. The CDR3 nucleotides are TGTGCCAGCAGTGAATGGGGGGCAGTCAATGAGCAGTTCTTC. Amino acids: CASSEWGAVNEQFF.

CDR3 nucleotide sequence: TGTGCCAGCAGCTTGGAAACAGGGGGAGAAGAGACCCAGTACTTC. Encoded protein: CASSLETGGEETQYF. The chain employs TRBV5-6 and TRBJ2-5; 8 bases match TRBD1. This CDR3 spans 15 amino acids. Germline trimming cut 0 bases from V and 3 bases from J; bases unmatched to any gene: 4. CDR1 is SGHDT, CDR2 YYEEEE, per germline.

This clonotype was counted many times. The chain joins TRBV15 to TRBJ2-7; D is unclear. V lost 0 bases and J 4 bases, leaving 7 bases between the germline ends. Germline CDR1 reads LNHNV; CDR2 reads YYDKDF (reference sequence). The CDR3 is 13 amino acids. The CDR3 loop reads CATSRESIYEQYF. The CDR3 DNA sequence: TGTGCCACCAGCAGAGAGTCCATTTACGAGCAGTACTTC.

Points on this clonotype: Likely a read error: the CDR3 ends without its conserved phenylalanine or tryptophan. It is unclear where the CDR3 begins or ends on the DNA, so no DNA is shown, and the CDR3 is as TCRdb lists it. The rearrangement uses TRBV24-1 and TRBJ2-7; TRBD2 reflects the table's D call only, with no check against the DNA. The CDR3 spans 8 amino acids, including both terminal residues. Per germline, CDR1 KGHDR and CDR2 SFDVKD. The CDR3 region is CATSDFAG.

This clonotype was detected ten times or more. CDR3 sequence: CASSGTSGSNGEQYF. CDR3 bases: TGTGCCAGCAGCGGAACTAGCGGGAGTAACGGCGAGCAGTACTTC. The chain links TRBV2 to TRBJ2-7; 11 bases line up with TRBD2. CDR1 SNHLY and CDR2 FYNNEI come from the germline V gene. The CDR3 has 15 residues. V lost 6 bases to trimming and J lost 6 bases; unmatched junction nucleotides: 10.